This entry features one T cell receptor beta chain sequence. As yet, its antigen is unknown. The length of the CDR3 is 17 residues. CDR1 and CDR2 (germline): MNHNS, SASEGT. V was cut by 2 bases and J by 0 bases, with 16 bases left in between. The method was immunoSEQ multiplex PCR; TCRdb's version includes in-frame clones alone and lacks a portion of them. The sample records around 2.1 million clones, just over 90% being singletons. The sample is drawn from a study of shared clonotypes between healthy human individuals. Selected positively for CCR7 and CD45RO-negative, naive CD8 cells excluded terminally differentiated effector memory CD45RA+ cells. General study findings and limits: Estimated richness was generally greater in naive than memory subsets. With few donors, the genetic and exposure-history diversity represented was limited.

This clonotype originated in a man younger than 35 in good health. Some clones in this sample may be carry-over from other donors' samples. The rearrangement uses TRBV6-1 and TRBJ2-5; TRBD1 is a possible D gene (5 bases). Sequencing was done on a sample of naive CD8+ T cells from PBMCs. In DNA, the CDR3 is TGTGCCAGCAGTGAATTTCCGACAGCGCTAAACCAAGAGACCCAGTACTTC. Its translation: CASSEFPTALNQETQYF.